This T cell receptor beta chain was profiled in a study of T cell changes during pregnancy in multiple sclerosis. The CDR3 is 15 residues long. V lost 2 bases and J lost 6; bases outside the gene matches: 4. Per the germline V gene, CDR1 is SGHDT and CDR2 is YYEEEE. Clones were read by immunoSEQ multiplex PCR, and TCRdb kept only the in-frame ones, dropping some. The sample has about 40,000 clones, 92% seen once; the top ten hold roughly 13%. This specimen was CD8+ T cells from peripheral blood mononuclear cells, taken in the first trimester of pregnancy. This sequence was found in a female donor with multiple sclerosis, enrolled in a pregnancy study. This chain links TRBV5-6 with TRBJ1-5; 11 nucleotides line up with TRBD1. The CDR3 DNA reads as TGTGCCAGCAGCTTCGGGACAGGGGGGACTCAGCCCCAGCATTTT. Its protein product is CASSFGTGGTQPQHF.